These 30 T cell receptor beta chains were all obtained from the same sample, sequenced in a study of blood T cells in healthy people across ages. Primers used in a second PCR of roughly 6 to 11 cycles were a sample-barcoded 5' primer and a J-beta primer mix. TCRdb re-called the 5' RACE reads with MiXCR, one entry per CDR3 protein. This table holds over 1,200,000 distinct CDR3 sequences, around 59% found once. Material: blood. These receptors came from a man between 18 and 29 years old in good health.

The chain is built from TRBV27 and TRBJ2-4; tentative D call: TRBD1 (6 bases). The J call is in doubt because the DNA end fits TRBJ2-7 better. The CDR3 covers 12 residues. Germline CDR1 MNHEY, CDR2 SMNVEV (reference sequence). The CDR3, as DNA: TGTGCCAGCAGTTTTGACAGGATCGAGCAGTACTTC. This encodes CASSFDRIEQYF.

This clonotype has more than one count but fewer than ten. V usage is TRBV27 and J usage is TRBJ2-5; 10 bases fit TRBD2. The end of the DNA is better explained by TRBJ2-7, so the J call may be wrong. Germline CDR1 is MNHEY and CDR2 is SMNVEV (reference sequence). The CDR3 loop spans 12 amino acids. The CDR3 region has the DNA TGTGCCATATTGGGACTAGCGAACGAGCAGTACTTC. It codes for CAILGLANEQYF.

The CDR3 loop reads CASSYREDVMSNEKLFF. The CDR3 DNA sequence: TGTGCCAGCAGTTACCGGGAGGACGTAATGTCTAATGAAAAACTGTTTTTT. The rearrangement links TRBV6-2 or TRBV6-3 to TRBJ1-4; no firm D call. CDR3 length equals 17 residues. V shed 2 bases and J shed 3 bases, with 16 bases lying between them. CDR1 and CDR2 from the germline V gene are MNHEY and SVGEGT.

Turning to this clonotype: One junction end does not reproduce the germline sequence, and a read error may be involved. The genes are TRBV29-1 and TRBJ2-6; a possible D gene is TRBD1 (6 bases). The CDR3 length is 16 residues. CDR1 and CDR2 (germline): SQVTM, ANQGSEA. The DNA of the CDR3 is TGCAGCGCGATTACAGGGAAACCCTCTGGGGCCAACGTCCCGACTTTC. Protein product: CSAITGKPSGANVPTF.

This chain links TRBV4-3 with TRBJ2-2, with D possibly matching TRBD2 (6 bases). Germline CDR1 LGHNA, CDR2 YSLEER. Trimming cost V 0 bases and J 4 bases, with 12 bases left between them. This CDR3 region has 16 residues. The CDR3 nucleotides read TGCGCCAGCAGCCAAGATGGAGGGGTTGGCACCGGGGAGCTGTTTTTT. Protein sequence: CASSQDGGVGTGELFF.

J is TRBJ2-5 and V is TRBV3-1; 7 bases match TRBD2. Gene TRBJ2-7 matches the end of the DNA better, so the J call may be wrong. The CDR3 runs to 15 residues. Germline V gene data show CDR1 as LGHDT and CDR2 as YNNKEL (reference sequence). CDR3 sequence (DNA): TGTGCCAGCAGCCAAGTGTGGGGGGGGGCCTACGAGCAGTACTTC. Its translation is CASSQVWGGAYEQYF.

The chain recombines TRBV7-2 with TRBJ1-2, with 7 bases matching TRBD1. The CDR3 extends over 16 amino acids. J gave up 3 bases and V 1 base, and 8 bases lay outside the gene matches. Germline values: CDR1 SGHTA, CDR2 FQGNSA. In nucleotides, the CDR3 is TGTGCCAGCAGCTTAGTTGTTAGGGGGACAGACTATGGCTACACCTTC. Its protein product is CASSLVVRGTDYGYTF.

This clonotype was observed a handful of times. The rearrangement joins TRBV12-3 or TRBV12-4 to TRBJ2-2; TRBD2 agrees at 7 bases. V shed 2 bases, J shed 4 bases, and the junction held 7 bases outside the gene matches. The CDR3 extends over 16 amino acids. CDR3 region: CASSLFGLAATGELFF. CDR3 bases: TGTGCCAGCAGTTTATTCGGCCTAGCGGCCACCGGGGAGCTGTTTTTT.

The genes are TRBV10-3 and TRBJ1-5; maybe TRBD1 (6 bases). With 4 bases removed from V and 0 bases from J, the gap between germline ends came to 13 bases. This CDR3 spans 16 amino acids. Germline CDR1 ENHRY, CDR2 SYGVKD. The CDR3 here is CAISGHRDYSNQPQHF. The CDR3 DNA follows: TGTGCCATCAGTGGCCACAGGGACTATAGCAATCAGCCCCAGCATTTT.

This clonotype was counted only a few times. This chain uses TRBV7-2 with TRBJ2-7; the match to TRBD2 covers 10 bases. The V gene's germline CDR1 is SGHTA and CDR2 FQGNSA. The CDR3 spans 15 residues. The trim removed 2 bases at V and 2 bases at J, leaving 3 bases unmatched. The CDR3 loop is CASSLQAGGPYEQYF. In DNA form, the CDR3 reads TGTGCCAGCAGCTTACAAGCGGGAGGGCCCTACGAGCAGTACTTC.

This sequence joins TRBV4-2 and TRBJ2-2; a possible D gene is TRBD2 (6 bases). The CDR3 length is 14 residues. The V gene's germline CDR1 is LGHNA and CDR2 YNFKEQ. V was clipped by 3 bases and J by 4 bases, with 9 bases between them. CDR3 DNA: TGTGCCAGCAGCCAGGACTATGGCACCGGGGAGCTGTTTTTT. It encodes CASSQDYGTGELFF.

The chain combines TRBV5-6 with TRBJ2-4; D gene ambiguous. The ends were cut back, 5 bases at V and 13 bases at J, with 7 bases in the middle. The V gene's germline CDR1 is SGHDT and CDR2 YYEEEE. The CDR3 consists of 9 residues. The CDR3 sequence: CASSHGQYF. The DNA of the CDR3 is TGTGCCAGCAGTCACGGGCAGTACTTC.

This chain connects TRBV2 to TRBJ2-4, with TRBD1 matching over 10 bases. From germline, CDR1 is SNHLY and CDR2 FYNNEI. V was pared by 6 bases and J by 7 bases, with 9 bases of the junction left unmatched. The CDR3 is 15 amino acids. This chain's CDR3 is CASRRRDRGGNIQYF. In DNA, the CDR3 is TGTGCCAGCAGGCGCCGGGACAGGGGTGGCAACATTCAGTACTTC.

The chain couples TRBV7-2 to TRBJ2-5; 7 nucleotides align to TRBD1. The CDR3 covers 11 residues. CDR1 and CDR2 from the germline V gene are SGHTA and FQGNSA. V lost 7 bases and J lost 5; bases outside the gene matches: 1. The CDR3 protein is CASKGAETQYF. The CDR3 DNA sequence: TGTGCCAGCAAGGGGGCGGAGACCCAGTACTTC.

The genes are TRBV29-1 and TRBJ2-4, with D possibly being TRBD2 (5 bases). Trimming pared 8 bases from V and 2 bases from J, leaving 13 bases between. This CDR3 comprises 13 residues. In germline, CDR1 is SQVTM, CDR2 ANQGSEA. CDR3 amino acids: CSYSGLSKNIQYF. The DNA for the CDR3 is TGCAGCTATTCCGGACTTTCCAAAAACATTCAGTACTTC.

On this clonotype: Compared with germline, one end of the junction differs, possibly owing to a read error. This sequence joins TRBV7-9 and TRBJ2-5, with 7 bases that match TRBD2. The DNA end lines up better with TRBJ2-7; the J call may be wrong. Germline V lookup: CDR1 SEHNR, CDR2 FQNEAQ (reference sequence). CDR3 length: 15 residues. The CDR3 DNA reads TGTGCCAGCGGCTTAGTCCCAGCGGGAACCTACGAGCAGTACTTC. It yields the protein CASGLVPAGTYEQYF.

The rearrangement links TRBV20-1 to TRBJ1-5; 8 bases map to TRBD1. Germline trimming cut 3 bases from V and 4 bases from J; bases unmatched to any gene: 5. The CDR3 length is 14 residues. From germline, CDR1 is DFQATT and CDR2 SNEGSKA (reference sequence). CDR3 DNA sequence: TGCAGTGCTAGTAGCGGGACAGGTAATCAGCCCCAGCATTTT. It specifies CSASSGTGNQPQHF.

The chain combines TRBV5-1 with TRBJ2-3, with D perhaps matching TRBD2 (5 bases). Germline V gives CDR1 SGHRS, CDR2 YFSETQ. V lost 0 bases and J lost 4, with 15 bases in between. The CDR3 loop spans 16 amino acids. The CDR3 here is CASSLEGSRGPDTQYF. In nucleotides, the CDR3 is TGCGCCAGCAGCTTGGAGGGCAGCAGAGGGCCAGATACGCAGTATTTT.

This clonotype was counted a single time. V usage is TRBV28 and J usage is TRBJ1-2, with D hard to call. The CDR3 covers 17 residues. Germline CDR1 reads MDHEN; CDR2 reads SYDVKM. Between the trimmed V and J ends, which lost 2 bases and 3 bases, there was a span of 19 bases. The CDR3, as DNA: TGTGCCAGCAGTTTAGGGGAGCAGCAGGTGGTGGACTATGGCTACACCTTC. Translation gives CASSLGEQQVVDYGYTF.

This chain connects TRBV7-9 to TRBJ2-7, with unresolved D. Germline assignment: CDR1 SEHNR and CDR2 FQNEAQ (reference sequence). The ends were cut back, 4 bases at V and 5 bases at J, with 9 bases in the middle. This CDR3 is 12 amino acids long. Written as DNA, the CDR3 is TGTGCCAGCAGCTCCACCGCCCACGAGCAGTACTTC. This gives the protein CASSSTAHEQYF.

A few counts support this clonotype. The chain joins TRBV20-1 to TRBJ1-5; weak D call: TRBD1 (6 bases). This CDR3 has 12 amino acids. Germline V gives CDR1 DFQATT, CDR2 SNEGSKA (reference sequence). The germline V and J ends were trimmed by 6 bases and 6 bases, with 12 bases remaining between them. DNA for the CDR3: TGCAGTGCCCACAGGGTCGGTCAGCCCCAGCATTTT. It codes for CSAHRVGQPQHF.

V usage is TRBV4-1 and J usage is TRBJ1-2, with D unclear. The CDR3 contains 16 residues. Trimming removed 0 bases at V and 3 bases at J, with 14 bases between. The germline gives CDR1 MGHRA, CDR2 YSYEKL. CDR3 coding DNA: TGCGCCAGCAGCCAAGATCTGCAGCGCAGGCACTATGGCTACACCTTC. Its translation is CASSQDLQRRHYGYTF.

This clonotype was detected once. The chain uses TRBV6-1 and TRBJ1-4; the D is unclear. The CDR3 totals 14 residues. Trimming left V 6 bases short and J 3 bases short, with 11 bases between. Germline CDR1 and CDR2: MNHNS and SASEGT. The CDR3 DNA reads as TGTGCCAGCAGCGCCTGGGCGGCTAATGAAAAACTGTTTTTT. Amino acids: CASSAWAANEKLFF.

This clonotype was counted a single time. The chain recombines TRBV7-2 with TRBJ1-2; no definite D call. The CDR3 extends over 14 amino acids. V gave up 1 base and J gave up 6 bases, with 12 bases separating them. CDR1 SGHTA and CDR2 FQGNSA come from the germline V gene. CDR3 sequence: CASSLGVGTHGYTF. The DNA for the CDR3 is TGTGCCAGCAGCTTAGGTGTGGGCACCCATGGCTACACCTTC.

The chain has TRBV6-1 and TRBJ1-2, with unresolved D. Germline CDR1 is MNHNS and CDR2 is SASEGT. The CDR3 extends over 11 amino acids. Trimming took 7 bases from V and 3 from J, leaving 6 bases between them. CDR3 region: CASTSDYGYTF. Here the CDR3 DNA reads TGTGCCAGCACATCCGACTATGGCTACACCTTC.

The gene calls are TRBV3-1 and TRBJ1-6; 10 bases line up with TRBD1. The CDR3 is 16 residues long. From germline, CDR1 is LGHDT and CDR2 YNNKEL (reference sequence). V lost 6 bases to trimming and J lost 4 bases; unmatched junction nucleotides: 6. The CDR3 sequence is CASRGRDRGYNSPLHF. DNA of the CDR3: TGTGCCAGCAGAGGTAGGGACAGGGGTTATAATTCACCCCTCCACTTT.

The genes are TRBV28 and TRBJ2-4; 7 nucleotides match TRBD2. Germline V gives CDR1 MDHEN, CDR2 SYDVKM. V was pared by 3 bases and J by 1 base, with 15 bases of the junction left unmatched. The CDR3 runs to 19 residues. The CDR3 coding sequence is TGTGCCAGCAGTTTCAGGATCCTAATCAGGGAGGGGGCCAAAAACATTCAGTACTTC. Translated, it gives CASSFRILIREGAKNIQYF.

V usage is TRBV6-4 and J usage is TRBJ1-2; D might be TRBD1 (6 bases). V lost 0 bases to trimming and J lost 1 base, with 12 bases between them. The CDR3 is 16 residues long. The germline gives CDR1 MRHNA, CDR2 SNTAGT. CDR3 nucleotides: TGTGCCAGCAGTGACTCGTCAGGGGTTTATAACTATGGCTACACCTTC. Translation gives CASSDSSGVYNYGYTF.

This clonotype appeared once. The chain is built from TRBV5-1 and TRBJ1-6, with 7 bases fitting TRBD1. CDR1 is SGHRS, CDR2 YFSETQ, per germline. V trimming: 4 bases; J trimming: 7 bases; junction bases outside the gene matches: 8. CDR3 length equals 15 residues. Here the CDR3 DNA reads TGCGCCAGCAGCCAAGACAGGGCAGAAAATTCACCCCTCCACTTT. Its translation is CASSQDRAENSPLHF. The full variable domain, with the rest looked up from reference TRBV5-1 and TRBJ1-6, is KAGVTQTPRYLIKTRGQQVTLSCSPISGHRSVSWYQQTPGQGLQFLFEYFSETQRNKGNFPGRFSGRQFSNSRSEMNVSTLELGDSALYLCASSQDRAENSPLHFGNGTRLTVT.

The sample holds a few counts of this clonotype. The CDR3 DNA is TGCAGCGTTGGGATCGGACTGAACAATGAGCAGTTCTTC. As protein: CSVGIGLNNEQFF. The V call is TRBV29-1, the J call TRBJ2-1, with D perhaps TRBD2 (5 bases). The germline V gene encodes CDR1 SQVTM and CDR2 ANQGSEA. V was pared by 4 bases and J by 5 bases, with 12 bases between. The CDR3 spans 13 residues.